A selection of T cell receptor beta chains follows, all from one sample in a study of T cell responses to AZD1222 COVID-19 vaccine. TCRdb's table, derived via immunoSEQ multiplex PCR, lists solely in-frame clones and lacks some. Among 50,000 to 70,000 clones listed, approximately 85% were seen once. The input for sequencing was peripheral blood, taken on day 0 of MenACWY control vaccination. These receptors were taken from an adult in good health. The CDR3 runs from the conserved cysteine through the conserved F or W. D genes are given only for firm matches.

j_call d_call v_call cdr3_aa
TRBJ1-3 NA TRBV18 CASSPTVSYSGNTIYF
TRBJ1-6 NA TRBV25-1 CASSEVNRYSPLHF
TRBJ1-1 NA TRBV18 CASSSDSLNTEAFF
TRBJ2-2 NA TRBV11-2 CASSLITNTGELFF
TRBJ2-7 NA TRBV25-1 CASRRTGDLVEQYF
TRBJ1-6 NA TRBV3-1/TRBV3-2 CASSQAAGVCNSPLHF
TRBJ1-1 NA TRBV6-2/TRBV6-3 CASSYSLLNTEAFF
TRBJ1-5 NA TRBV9 CASSVEGGGNQPQHF
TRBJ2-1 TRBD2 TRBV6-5 CASSYETSGTNEQFF
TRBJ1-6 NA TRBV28 CASSLTGLNSPLHF
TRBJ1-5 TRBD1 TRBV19 CASRPPATGGSQPQHF
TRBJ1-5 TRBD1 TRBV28 CASSFPGQGTTSNQPQHF
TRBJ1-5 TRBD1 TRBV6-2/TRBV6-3 CASSYSFGTGAPYSNQPQHF
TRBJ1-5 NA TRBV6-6 CASSSQGPNQPQHF
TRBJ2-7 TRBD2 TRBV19 CASSILAGGSEQYF
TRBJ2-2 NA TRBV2 CASSDVSGNTGELFF
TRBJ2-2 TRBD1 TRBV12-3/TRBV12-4 CASTLTGSVVLFF
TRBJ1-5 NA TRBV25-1 CASSEIGGEQPQHF
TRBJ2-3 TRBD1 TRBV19 CASSIDTGGVTDTQYF
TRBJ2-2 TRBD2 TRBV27 CASSLRRLAGTNTGELFF
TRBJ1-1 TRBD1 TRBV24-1 CATSDDRAKAFF
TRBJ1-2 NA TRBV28 CASSLLSGRAGYTF
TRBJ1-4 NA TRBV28 CASSFRGSLVTEKLFF
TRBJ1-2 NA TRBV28 CASNSPLDGVNYGYTF
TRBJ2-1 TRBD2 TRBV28 CASSPLGLPAGAGNNEQFF
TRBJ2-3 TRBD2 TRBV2 CASSQLAGWRGDTQYF
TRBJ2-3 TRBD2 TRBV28 CASRERDSTDTQYF
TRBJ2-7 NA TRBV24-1 CATSDPAGTSGSEQYF
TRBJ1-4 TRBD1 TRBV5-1 CASSGSTGGPPGLFF
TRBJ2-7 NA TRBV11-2 CASSLGSTMTEQYF
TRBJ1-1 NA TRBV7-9 CASSLRGAPENTEAFF
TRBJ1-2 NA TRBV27 CASSFSRDYGYTF
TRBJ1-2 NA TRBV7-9 CASSPNRARNYGYTF
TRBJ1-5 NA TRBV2 CASSEGGGNQPQHF
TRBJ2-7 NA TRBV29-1 CSVEDRSSYEQYF
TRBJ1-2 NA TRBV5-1 CASSRGQNYGYTF
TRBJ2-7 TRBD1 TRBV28 CASRTQGLREQYF
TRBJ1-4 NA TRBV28 CASTHPRGHEKLFF
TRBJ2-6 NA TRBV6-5 CASRPVTTGANVLTF
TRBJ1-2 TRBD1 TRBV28 CASSRDSWTYGYTF
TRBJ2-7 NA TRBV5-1 CASSLGWDLSYEQYF
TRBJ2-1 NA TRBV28 CASGENEQFF
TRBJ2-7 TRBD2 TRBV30 CAWSRGAGANYEQYF
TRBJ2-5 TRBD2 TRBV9 CASSQDSGRETQYF
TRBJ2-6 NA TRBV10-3 CAISESTGEAGANVLTF
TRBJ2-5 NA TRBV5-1 CASREGQETQYF
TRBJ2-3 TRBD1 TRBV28 CASSFGSLRDREGATDTQYF
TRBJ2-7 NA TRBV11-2 CASSSQLKGSEQYF
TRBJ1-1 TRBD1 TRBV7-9 CASSLTGGEAFF
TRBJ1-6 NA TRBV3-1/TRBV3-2 CASSLGNGGSPLHF
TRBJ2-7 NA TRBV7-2 CASSSPGGAAIAHEQYF
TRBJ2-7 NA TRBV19 CASNSNGYEQYF
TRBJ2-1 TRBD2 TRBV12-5 CASGSPGLAENEQFF
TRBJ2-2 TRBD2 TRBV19 CASSSTSGTRTGELFF
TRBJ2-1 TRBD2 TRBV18 CASSPPSRLADNEQFF